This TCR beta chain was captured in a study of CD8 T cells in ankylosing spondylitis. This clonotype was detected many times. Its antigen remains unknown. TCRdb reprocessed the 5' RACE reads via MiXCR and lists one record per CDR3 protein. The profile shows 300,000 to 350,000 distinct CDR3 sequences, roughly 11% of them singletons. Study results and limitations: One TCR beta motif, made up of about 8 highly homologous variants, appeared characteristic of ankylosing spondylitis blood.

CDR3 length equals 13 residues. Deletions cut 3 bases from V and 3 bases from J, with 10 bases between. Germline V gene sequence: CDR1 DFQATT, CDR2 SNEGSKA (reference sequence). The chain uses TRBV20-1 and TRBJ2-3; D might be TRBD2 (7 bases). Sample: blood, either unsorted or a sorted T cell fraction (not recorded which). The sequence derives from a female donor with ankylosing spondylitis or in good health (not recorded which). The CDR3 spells CSARGGRTDTQYF. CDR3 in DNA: TGCAGTGCTAGGGGGGGGCGTACAGATACGCAGTATTTT.